The entry below describes one TCR beta chain. The data are from a study of control samples from healthy donors and cancer patients. The CDR3 has 13 residues. V lost 0 bases and J lost 2, with 4 bases in between. CDR1 is SGHNT and CDR2 is YYREEE in the germline V gene (reference sequence). Generated by immunoSEQ multiplex PCR, the TCRdb table keeps only in-frame clones and is missing some. The sample lists about 190,000 clones; around 93% were seen once. J is TRBJ2-3 and V is TRBV5-4; D call uncertain. The source of this sequence is a man between 18 and 29 years old in good health. Sequencing input: blood. CDR3 sequence: CASSLENTDTQYF. The CDR3 nucleotides are TGTGCCAGCAGCTTGGAGAACACAGATACGCAGTATTTT.